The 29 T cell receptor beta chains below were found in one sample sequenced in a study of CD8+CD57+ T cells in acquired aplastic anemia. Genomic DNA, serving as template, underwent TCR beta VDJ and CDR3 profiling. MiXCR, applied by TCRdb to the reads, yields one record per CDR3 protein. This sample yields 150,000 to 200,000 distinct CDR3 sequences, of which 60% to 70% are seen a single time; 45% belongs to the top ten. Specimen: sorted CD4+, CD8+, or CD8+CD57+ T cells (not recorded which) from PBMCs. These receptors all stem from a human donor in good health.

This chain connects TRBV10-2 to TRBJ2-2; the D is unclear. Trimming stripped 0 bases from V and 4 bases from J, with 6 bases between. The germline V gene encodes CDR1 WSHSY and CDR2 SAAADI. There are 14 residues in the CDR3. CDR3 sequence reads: CASSESGRTGELFF. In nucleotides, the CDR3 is TGCGCCAGCAGTGAGTCAGGGCGCACCGGGGAGCTGTTTTTT.

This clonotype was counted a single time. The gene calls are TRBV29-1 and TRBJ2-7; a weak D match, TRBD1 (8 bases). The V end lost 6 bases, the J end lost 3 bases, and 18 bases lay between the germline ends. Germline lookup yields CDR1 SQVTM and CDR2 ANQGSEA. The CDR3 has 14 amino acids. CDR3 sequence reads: CSVRDRGGLYEQYF. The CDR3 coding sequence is TGCAGCGTCCGCGACAGGGGAGGGCTCTACGAGCAGTACTTC.

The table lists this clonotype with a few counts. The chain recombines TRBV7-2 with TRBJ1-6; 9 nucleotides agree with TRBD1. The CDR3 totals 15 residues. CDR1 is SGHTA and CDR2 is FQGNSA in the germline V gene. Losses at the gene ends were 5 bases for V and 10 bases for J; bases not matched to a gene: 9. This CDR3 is CASSAGQGTFSPLHF. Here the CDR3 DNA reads TGTGCCAGCAGCGCTGGACAGGGGACCTTCTCACCCCTCCACTTT.

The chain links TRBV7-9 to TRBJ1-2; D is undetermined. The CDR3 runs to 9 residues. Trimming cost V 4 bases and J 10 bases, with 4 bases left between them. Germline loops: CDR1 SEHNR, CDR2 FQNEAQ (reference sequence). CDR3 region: CASSYNYTF. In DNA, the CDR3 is TGTGCCAGCAGCTACAACTACACCTTC.

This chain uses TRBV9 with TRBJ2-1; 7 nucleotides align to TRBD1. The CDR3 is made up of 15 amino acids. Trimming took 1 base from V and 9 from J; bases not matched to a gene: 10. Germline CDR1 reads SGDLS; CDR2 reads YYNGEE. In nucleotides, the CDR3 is TGTGCCAGCAGCGTAAGTCTAGGGGGCCGTGGTGAGCAGTTCTTC. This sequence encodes CASSVSLGGRGEQFF.

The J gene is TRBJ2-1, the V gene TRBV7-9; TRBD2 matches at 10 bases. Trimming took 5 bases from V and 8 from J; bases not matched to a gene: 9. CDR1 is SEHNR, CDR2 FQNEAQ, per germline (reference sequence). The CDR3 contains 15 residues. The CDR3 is CASSPWASGSDEQFF. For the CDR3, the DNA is TGTGCCAGCAGCCCGTGGGCTAGCGGGAGCGATGAGCAGTTCTTC.

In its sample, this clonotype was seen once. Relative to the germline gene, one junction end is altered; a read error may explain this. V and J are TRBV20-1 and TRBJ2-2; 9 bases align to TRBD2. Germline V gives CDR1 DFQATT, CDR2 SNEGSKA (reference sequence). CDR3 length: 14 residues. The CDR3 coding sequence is TGCAGTGCTAGAGACCTAGCGGGAACCGGGGAGCTGCTTTTT. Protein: CSARDLAGTGELLF.

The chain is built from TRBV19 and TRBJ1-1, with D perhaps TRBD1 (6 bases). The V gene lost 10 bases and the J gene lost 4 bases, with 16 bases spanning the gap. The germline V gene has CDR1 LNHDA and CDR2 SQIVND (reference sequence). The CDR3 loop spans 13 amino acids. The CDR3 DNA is TGTGCCATCAAATCGAGGGGGGCCACTGAAGCTTTCTTT. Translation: CAIKSRGATEAFF.

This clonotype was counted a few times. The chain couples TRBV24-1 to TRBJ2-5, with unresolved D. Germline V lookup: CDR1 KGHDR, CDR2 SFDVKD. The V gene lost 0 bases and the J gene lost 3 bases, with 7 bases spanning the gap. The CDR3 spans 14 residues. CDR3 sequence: CATSDLGSEETQYF. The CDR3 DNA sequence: TGTGCCACCAGTGATTTGGGCAGCGAAGAGACCCAGTACTTC.

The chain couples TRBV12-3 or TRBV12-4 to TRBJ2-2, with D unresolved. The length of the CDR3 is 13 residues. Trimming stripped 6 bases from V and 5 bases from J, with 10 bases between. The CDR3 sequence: CASSPTKTGELFF. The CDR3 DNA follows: TGTGCCAGCAGCCCTACTAAGACCGGGGAGCTGTTTTTT.

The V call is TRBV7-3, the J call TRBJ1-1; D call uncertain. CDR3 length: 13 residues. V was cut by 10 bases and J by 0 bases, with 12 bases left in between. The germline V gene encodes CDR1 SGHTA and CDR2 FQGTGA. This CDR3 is CATRTRMNTEAFF. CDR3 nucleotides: TGTGCCACGAGGACGAGAATGAACACTGAAGCTTTCTTT.

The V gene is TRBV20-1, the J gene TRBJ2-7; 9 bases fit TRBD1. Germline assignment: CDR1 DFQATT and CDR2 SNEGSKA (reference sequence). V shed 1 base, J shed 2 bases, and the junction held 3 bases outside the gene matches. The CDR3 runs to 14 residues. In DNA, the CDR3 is TGCAGTGCTAGAGGTCGGGACAGGGCCTACGAGCAGTACTTC. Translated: CSARGRDRAYEQYF.

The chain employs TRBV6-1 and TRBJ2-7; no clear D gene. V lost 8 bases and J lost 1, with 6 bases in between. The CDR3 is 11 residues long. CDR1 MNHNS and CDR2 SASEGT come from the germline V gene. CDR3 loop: CASGESYEQYF. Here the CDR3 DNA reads TGTGCCAGCGGCGAATCCTACGAGCAGTACTTC.

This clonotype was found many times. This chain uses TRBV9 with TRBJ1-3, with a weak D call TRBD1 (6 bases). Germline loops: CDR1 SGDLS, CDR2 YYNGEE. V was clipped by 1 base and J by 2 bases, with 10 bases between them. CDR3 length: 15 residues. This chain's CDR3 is CASSVRGNAGNTIYF. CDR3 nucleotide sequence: TGTGCCAGCAGCGTAAGGGGGAACGCTGGAAACACCATATATTTT.

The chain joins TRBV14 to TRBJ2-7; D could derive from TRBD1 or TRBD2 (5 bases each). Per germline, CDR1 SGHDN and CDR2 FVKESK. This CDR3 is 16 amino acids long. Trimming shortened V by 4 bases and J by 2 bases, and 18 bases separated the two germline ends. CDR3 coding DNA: TGTGCCAGCAGCCTGACCCGGGACGCATATACCTACGAGCAGTACTTC. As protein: CASSLTRDAYTYEQYF.

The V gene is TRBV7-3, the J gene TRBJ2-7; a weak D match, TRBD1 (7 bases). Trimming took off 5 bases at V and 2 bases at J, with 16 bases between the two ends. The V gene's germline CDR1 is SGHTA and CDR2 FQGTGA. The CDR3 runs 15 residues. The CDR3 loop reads CASSPRRGRTYEQYF. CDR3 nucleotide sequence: TGTGCCAGCAGCCCAAGGAGGGGGCGGACCTACGAGCAGTACTTC.

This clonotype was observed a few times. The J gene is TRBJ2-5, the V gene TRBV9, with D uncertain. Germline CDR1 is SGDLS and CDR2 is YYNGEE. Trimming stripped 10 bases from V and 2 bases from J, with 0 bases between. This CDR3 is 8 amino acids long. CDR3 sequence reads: CAQETQYF. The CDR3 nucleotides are TGTGCCCAAGAGACCCAGTACTTC.

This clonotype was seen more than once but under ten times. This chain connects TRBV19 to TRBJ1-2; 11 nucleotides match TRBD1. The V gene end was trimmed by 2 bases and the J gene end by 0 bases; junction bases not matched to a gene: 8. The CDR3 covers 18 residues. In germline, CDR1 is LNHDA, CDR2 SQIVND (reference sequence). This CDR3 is CASSIPRDRGATNYGYTF. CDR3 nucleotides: TGTGCCAGTAGTATACCTCGGGACAGGGGGGCGACTAACTATGGCTACACCTTC.

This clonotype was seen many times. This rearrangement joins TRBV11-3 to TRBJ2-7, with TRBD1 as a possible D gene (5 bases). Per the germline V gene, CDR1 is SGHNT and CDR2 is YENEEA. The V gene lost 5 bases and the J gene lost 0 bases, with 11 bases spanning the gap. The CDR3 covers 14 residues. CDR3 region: CASSPTVSSYEQYF. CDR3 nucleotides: TGTGCCAGCAGCCCGACAGTTAGCTCCTACGAGCAGTACTTC.

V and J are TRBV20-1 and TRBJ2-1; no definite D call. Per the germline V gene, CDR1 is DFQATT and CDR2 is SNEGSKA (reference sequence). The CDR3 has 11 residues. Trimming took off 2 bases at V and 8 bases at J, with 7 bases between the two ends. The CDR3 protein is CSARRVDEQFF. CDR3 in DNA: TGCAGTGCTAGAAGGGTCGATGAGCAGTTCTTC.

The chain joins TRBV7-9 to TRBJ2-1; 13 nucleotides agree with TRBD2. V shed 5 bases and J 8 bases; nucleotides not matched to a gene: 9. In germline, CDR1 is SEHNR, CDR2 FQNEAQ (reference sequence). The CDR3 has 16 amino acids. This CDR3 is CASSITSGRASDEQFF. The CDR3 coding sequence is TGTGCCAGCAGCATAACTAGCGGGAGGGCCTCGGATGAGCAGTTCTTC.

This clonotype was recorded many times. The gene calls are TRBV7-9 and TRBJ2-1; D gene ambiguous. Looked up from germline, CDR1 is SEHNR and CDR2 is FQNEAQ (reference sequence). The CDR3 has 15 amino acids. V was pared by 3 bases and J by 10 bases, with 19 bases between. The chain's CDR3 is CASSFTSLGEVEQFF. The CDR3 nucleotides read TGTGCCAGCAGCTTTACCTCACTTGGAGAGGTCGAGCAGTTCTTC.

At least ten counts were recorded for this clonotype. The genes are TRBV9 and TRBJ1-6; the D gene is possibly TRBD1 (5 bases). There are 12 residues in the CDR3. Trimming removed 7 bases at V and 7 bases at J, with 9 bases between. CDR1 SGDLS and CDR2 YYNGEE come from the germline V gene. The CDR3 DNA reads TGTGCCAGCGGAGACAGCAATTCACCCCTCCACTTT. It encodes CASGDSNSPLHF.

The chain's CDR3 is CSAIPGPASSYEQYF. The CDR3 DNA reads TGCAGTGCGATTCCGGGACCGGCTTCCTCCTACGAGCAGTACTTC. The chain combines TRBV20-1 with TRBJ2-7; D assignment may be TRBD1 or TRBD2 (5 bases each). CDR1 is DFQATT, CDR2 SNEGSKA, per germline (reference sequence). V lost 6 bases and J 0 bases, leaving 18 bases between the germline ends. This CDR3 has 15 residues.

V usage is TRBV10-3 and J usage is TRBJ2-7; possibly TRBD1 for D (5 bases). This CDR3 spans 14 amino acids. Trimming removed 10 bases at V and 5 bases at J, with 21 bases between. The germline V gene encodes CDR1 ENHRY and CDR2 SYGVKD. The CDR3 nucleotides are TGTGCCAGCAGCTTGCAGCAGGGAAAGAACGAGCAGTACTTC. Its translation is CASSLQQGKNEQYF.

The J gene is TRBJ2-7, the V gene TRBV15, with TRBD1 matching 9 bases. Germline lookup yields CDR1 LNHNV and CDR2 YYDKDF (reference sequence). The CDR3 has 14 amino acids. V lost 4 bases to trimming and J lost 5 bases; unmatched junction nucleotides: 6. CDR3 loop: CATSTRRTGDEQYF. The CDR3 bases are TGTGCCACCAGCACCCGAAGGACAGGGGACGAGCAGTACTTC. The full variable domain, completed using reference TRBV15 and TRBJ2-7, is DAMVIQNPRYQVTQFGKPVTLSCSQTLNHNVMYWYQQKSSQAPKLLFHYYDKDFNNEADTPDNFQSRRPNTSFCFLDIRSPGLGDTAMYLCATSTRRTGDEQYFGPGTRLTVT.

The CDR3, as DNA: TGTGCCAGCAGCCTCCGGGACAGTAGTTTCTATGGCTACACCTTC. This translates into CASSLRDSSFYGYTF. The gene calls are TRBV11-2 and TRBJ1-2, with 7 bases aligning to TRBD1. In germline, CDR1 is SGHAT, CDR2 FQNNGV. The CDR3 consists of 15 residues. The V segment lost 5 bases and the J segment 4 bases; nucleotides outside the gene matches: 10.

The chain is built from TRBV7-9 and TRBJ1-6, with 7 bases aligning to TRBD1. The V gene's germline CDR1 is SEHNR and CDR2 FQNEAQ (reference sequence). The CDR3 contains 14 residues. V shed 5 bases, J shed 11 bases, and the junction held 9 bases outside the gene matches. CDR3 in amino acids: CASSTRQGMAPLHF. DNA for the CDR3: TGTGCCAGCAGCACAAGACAGGGTATGGCACCCCTCCACTTT.

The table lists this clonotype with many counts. The CDR3 DNA is TGTGCCAGCAGCTTTGGTGGGACAGGGACCCAAGAGACCCAGTACTTC. Translation: CASSFGGTGTQETQYF. V is TRBV5-8 and J is TRBJ2-5, with 9 bases matching TRBD1. Trimming took 2 bases from V and 1 from J; bases not matched to a gene: 6. Per the germline V gene, CDR1 is SGHTS and CDR2 is YDEGEE. This CDR3 comprises 16 residues.